These 17 T cell receptor beta chains originate from one sample sequenced in a study of T cell responses to AZD1222 COVID-19 vaccine. The table came from immunoSEQ multiplex PCR; TCRdb's copy has only in-frame clones and leaves some out. The table lists about 130,000 clones, just over 85% of them singletons. The sequencing here drew on peripheral blood, taken on day 0 of AZD1222 vaccination. These receptors originate from an adult in good health.

The sample holds a few counts of this clone. This rearrangement joins TRBV30 to TRBJ2-3, with a tentative D call TRBD1 (5 bases). Germline V CDR1 and CDR2: GTSNPN, SVGIG (reference sequence). The CDR3 is 11 amino acids. The V end was cut by 3 bases, the J end by 5 bases, with 6 bases between. CDR3 sequence: CAWRGVDTQYF. The DNA of the CDR3 is TGTGCCTGGAGAGGGGTAGATACGCAGTATTTT.

The chain carries TRBV7-9 and TRBJ2-5, with TRBD2 identical over 11 bases. Trimming took 1 base from V and 7 from J; bases not matched to a gene: 5. Germline V gene sequence: CDR1 SEHNR, CDR2 FQNEAQ (reference sequence). There are 15 residues in the CDR3. The CDR3 DNA is TGTGCCAGCAGCTTAGATATCCTAGCGGGAGGGACCCAGTACTTC. Translated, it gives CASSLDILAGGTQYF.

This clone was counted between two and nine times. The chain employs TRBV18 and TRBJ1-2; D may be TRBD1 (6 bases). Germline V gene lookup returns CDR1 KGHSH and CDR2 LQKENI. V was trimmed by 0 bases and J by 3 bases, leaving 14 bases between them. The CDR3 length is 16 residues. CDR3 amino acids: CASSPPSTGGDYGYTF. DNA for the CDR3: TGTGCCAGCTCACCACCTTCGACAGGAGGTGACTATGGCTACACCTTC.

This chain connects TRBV30 to TRBJ2-3, with D unresolved. This CDR3 region has 12 residues. The V gene lost 7 bases and the J gene lost 6 bases, with 14 bases spanning the gap. From germline, CDR1 is GTSNPN and CDR2 SVGIG (reference sequence). DNA of the CDR3: TGTGCCTCCCGGCCTGGTCTGGATACGCAGTATTTT. Translation gives CASRPGLDTQYF. The whole variable domain, remainder taken from reference TRBV30 and TRBJ2-3, is SQTIHQWPATLVQPVGSPLSLECTVEGTSNPNLYWYRQAAGRGLQLLFYSVGIGQISSEVPQNLSASRPQDRQFILSSKKLLLSDSGFYLCASRPGLDTQYFGPGTRLTVL.

This clone was detected a few times. The chain couples TRBV27 to TRBJ1-2, with TRBD1 as a possible D gene (6 bases). Germline V CDR1 and CDR2: MNHEY, SMNVEV (reference sequence). Between the trimmed V and J ends, which lost 8 bases and 6 bases, there was a span of 22 bases. The CDR3 is 15 amino acids. CDR3 DNA: TGTGCCAGCCAGTTTACTCGGGACACACTGGATGGCTACACCTTC. Protein sequence: CASQFTRDTLDGYTF.

The CDR3 bases are TGTGCCAGCTCACAACTACAGGACTACGAGCAGTACTTC. This sequence encodes CASSQLQDYEQYF. J is TRBJ2-7 and V is TRBV18, with D possibly TRBD1 on 5 matching bases. Trimming cost V 4 bases and J 3 bases, with 10 bases left between them. The CDR3 has 13 amino acids. CDR1 is KGHSH and CDR2 is LQKENI in the germline V gene.

The chain links TRBV3-1 (or the pseudogene TRBV3-2) to TRBJ2-5; 9 bases match TRBD2. CDR1 and CDR2 from the germline V gene are LGHDT and YNNKEL (reference sequence). V was pared by 1 base and J by 4 bases, with 13 bases of the junction left unmatched. The CDR3 is 18 amino acids. This CDR3 is CASSQVHVVAGEGETQYF. Written as DNA, the CDR3 is TGTGCCAGCAGCCAAGTGCACGTGGTAGCGGGAGAGGGAGAGACCCAGTACTTC.

The chain has TRBV7-3 and TRBJ1-1, with 9 bases matching TRBD1. This CDR3 is built from 13 residues. With V trimmed by 4 bases and J by 3 bases, 0 bases remained unmatched. The germline gives CDR1 SGHTA, CDR2 FQGTGA. The DNA for the CDR3 is TGTGCCAGCAGCTGGGACAGGGACACTGAAGCTTTCTTT. This encodes CASSWDRDTEAFF.

This rearrangement joins TRBV6-6 to TRBJ1-1; no clear D. This CDR3 has 14 residues. Looked up from germline, CDR1 is MNHNY and CDR2 is SVGAGI (reference sequence). Trimming took off 2 bases at V and 5 bases at J, with 12 bases between the two ends. The CDR3 nucleotides are TGTGCCAGCAGTTACGTGGAGGGAGATACTGAAGCTTTCTTT. Translating it yields CASSYVEGDTEAFF.

This clone appeared a few times. The rearrangement joins TRBV5-6 to TRBJ1-1, with a weak D call TRBD1 (5 bases). Trimming shortened V by 2 bases and J by 4 bases, and 9 bases separated the two germline ends. CDR1 SGHDT and CDR2 YYEEEE come from the germline V gene. The CDR3 sequence is 13 residues long. CDR3 residues: CASSLGESTEAFF. The CDR3 region has the DNA TGTGCCAGCAGCTTAGGGGAGTCCACTGAAGCTTTCTTT. Combining the CDR3 with reference TRBV5-6 and TRBJ1-1 gives the whole variable domain DAGVTQSPTHLIKTRGQQVTLRCSPKSGHDTVSWYQQALGQGPQFIFQYYEEEERQRGNFPDRFSGHQFPNYSSELNVNALLLGDSALYLCASSLGESTEAFFGQGTRLTVV.

The chain is built from TRBV5-1 and TRBJ1-3; the match to TRBD1 covers 9 bases. This CDR3 is built from 15 residues. With 4 bases clipped from V and 9 bases from J, the junction kept 11 bases outside the gene matches. CDR1 is SGHRS, CDR2 YFSETQ, per germline. The CDR3 here is CASSLGGQGLSTIYF. For the CDR3, the DNA is TGCGCCAGCAGCCTTGGGGGACAGGGTCTCAGCACCATATATTTT.

This clone has a handful of counts. The gene calls are TRBV5-1 and TRBJ2-5; 8 bases fit TRBD1. J was trimmed by 2 bases and V by 0 bases; bases with no gene match: 9. Germline values: CDR1 SGHRS, CDR2 YFSETQ. This CDR3 spans 17 amino acids. CDR3 residues: CASSLGQQGATQETQYF. As DNA, the CDR3 is TGCGCCAGCAGCTTGGGTCAGCAGGGGGCTACACAAGAGACCCAGTACTTC.

The genes are TRBV5-1 and TRBJ1-4; 9 nucleotides line up with TRBD1. The J segment lost 6 bases and the V segment lost 4 bases, leaving 13 bases of the junction unmatched. Germline values: CDR1 SGHRS, CDR2 YFSETQ. The CDR3 runs 17 residues. The CDR3 DNA reads as TGCGCCAGCAGCCTAACCCGGGACAGGGCGCGAGATGAAAAACTGTTTTTT. Encoded protein: CASSLTRDRARDEKLFF.

The gene calls are TRBV3-1 (or the pseudogene TRBV3-2) and TRBJ2-1; D unclear. V was clipped by 0 bases and J by 6 bases, with 15 bases between them. CDR1 and CDR2 from the germline V gene are LGHDT and YNNKEL (reference sequence). This CDR3 is 16 amino acids long. CDR3 bases: TGTGCCAGCAGCCAAGAACCCGCGGTAGGCCCCAATGAGCAGTTCTTC. This encodes CASSQEPAVGPNEQFF.

The rearrangement uses TRBV6-5 and TRBJ1-6; D remains unclear. Germline CDR1 and CDR2: MNHEY and SVGAGI. The CDR3 sequence is 14 residues long. Trimming removed 0 bases at V and 6 bases at J, with 6 bases between. CDR3 nucleotides: TGTGCCAGCAGTTACTCGACACGTAATTCACCCCTCCACTTT. Protein sequence: CASSYSTRNSPLHF.

This clone was counted once. The genes are TRBV5-1 and TRBJ2-2; 8 positions match TRBD1. The CDR3 is made up of 20 amino acids. Germline-derived CDR1 and CDR2 are SGHRS and YFSETQ. Trimming cost V 0 bases and J 3 bases; bases outside gene matches: 16. For the CDR3, the DNA is TGCGCCAGCAGCTTGGGTTTTTCGCGAACCGGGACAGGTGACACCGGGGAGCTGTTTTTT. Translated: CASSLGFSRTGTGDTGELFF.

The V gene is TRBV6-5, the J gene TRBJ1-5; TRBD1 agrees at 7 bases. Germline lookup yields CDR1 MNHEY and CDR2 SVGAGI. Trimming took 7 bases from V and 7 from J; bases not matched to a gene: 7. The CDR3 is 13 amino acids. CDR3 loop: CASTPQGGQPQHF. The CDR3 DNA follows: TGTGCCAGCACCCCCCAGGGGGGCCAGCCCCAGCATTTT.